These 7 T cell receptor beta chains came from one sample sequenced in a study of PD-1 blockade in mismatch repair-deficient tumors. Clones were sequenced by immunoSEQ multiplex PCR, and TCRdb holds only the in-frame ones, with some missing. Found here are over 60,000 clones, approximately 89% of them singletons; the top ten hold approximately 15%. The sample in question was peripheral blood, obtained 52 weeks after starting pembrolizumab. The receptors here all came from an adult with mismatch repair-deficient cancer.

The rearrangement uses TRBV9 and TRBJ2-7, with TRBD2 as a possible D gene (5 bases). From germline, CDR1 is SGDLS and CDR2 YYNGEE. V gave up 5 bases and J gave up 4 bases, with 13 bases separating them. The length of the CDR3 is 13 residues. The CDR3 loop reads CASSGLREYEQYF. The CDR3 bases are TGTGCCAGCAGTGGTCTTAGGGAGTACGAGCAGTACTTC. The full variable domain, completed using reference TRBV9 and TRBJ2-7, is DSGVTQTPKHLITATGQRVTLRCSPRSGDLSVYWYQQSLDQGLQFLIQYYNGEERAKGNILERFSAQQFPDLHSELNLSSLELGDSALYFCASSGLREYEQYFGPGTRLTVT.

This clone was counted between two and nine times. This rearrangement joins TRBV30 to TRBJ2-7, with D possibly TRBD1 on 6 matching bases. Looked up from germline, CDR1 is GTSNPN and CDR2 is SVGIG (reference sequence). Trimming pared 4 bases from V and 3 bases from J, leaving 13 bases between. The length of the CDR3 is 13 residues. The CDR3 spells CAWIGADSYEQYF. The CDR3 coding sequence is TGTGCCTGGATTGGAGCGGACAGCTACGAGCAGTACTTC.

The rearrangement links TRBV14 to TRBJ1-1; D is unresolved. V was cut by 0 bases and J by 0 bases, with 5 bases left in between. This CDR3 has 14 residues. CDR1 is SGHDN, CDR2 FVKESK, per germline. CDR3 sequence (DNA): TGTGCCAGCAGCCAAGAGCAGGTGAACACTGAAGCTTTCTTT. Translated, it gives CASSQEQVNTEAFF.

This clone occurred once. The J gene is TRBJ2-5, the V gene TRBV29-1, with 7 bases aligning to TRBD2. The CDR3 runs to 19 residues. The ends lost 2 bases at V and 5 bases at J; junction bases unmatched: 23. Per germline, CDR1 SQVTM and CDR2 ANQGSEA. The CDR3 here is CSVENPVRRERDWAETQYF. In nucleotides, the CDR3 is TGCAGCGTTGAAAACCCCGTTCGGCGGGAGCGCGATTGGGCGGAGACCCAGTACTTC.

For the CDR3, the DNA is TGTGCCAGCAGTTTAGAAGGCCCAGTCCAGGACACTGAAGCTTTCTTT. Protein product: CASSLEGPVQDTEAFF. The chain joins TRBV28 to TRBJ1-1; D is unclear. CDR3 length: 16 amino acids. Trimming removed 2 bases at V and 3 bases at J, with 16 bases between. CDR1 MDHEN and CDR2 SYDVKM come from the germline V gene.

This clone appeared a single time. This chain connects TRBV6-1 to TRBJ2-7; 7 nucleotides agree with TRBD1. The CDR3 runs to 13 residues. V shed 7 bases, J shed 3 bases, and the junction held 6 bases outside the gene matches. Germline lookup yields CDR1 MNHNS and CDR2 SASEGT. The DNA for the CDR3 is TGTGCCAGCAATCAGGGGGTCCGCTACGAGCAGTACTTC. The encoded protein is CASNQGVRYEQYF.

The chain links TRBV28 to TRBJ2-7; D is ambiguous. The CDR3 runs to 13 residues. The germline CDR1 and CDR2 sequences are MDHEN and SYDVKM. The V end was cut by 3 bases, the J end by 2 bases, with 8 bases between. The CDR3 loop is CASSFNPTYEQYF. CDR3 DNA: TGTGCCAGCAGTTTTAACCCCACCTACGAGCAGTACTTC.